The T cell receptor beta chain described here comes from a study of OX40 agonist ivuxolimab in advanced cancers. In germline, CDR1 is MNHEY, CDR2 SVGAGI. Deletions cut 6 bases from V and 4 bases from J, with 12 bases between. The CDR3 is made up of 13 amino acids. Profiled with immunoSEQ multiplex PCR; TCRdb holds only in-frame clones, not every one. The sample holds more than 80,000 clones; 85% to 95% are singletons and the top ten take around 0.25%. This chain links TRBV6-5 with TRBJ1-2; possible D gene TRBD1, 5 bases. The sample here was CD4+ or CD8+ T cells sorted from blood, taken in a trial of the OX40 agonist ivuxolimab. This clonotype was obtained from an adult with an advanced solid tumor such as melanoma, head and neck, liver or kidney cancer. CDR3: CASSPDSSYGYTF. DNA of the CDR3: TGTGCCAGCAGCCCAGACAGTTCCTATGGCTACACCTTC.